Following are 7 T cell receptor beta chains from one sample sequenced in a study of blood T cell repertoires in COVID-19. Assay: immunoSEQ multiplex PCR; the TCRdb copy retains only in-frame clones and omits some. The sample includes 130,000 to 150,000 clones, roughly four fifths of them seen just once. Sequenced material: peripheral blood. Receptors originate from a woman at least 80 years old in a cohort sampled during active or convalescent COVID-19.

The gene calls are TRBV5-1 and TRBJ2-1; TRBD2 matches at 12 bases. The CDR3 has 15 residues. CDR1 SGHRS and CDR2 YFSETQ come from the germline V gene. V lost 9 bases to trimming and J lost 7 bases; unmatched junction nucleotides: 11. As DNA, the CDR3 is TGCGCCACCACTCGCCTAGCGGGGGGGCCAAATGAGCAGTTCTTC. Protein sequence: CATTRLAGGPNEQFF.

This chain connects TRBV29-1 to TRBJ2-7, with 9 positions matching TRBD1. Germline V gives CDR1 SQVTM, CDR2 ANQGSEA. The CDR3 is made up of 13 amino acids. After removal of 8 bases from V and 4 bases from J, the junction contained 9 bases not matched to a gene. The chain's CDR3 is CSTFGTGHYEQYV. CDR3 nucleotides: TGCAGCACCTTTGGGACAGGGCATTACGAGCAGTACGTC.

The chain uses TRBV7-9 and TRBJ2-7; 10 bases are shared with TRBD2. Germline trimming cut 11 bases from V and 2 bases from J; bases unmatched to any gene: 9. CDR1 SEHNR and CDR2 FQNEAQ come from the germline V gene (reference sequence). The CDR3 is made up of 14 amino acids. CDR3 residues: CASSLAGVTYEQYF. The DNA for the CDR3 is TGTGCCTCCTCCCTAGCGGGAGTCACCTACGAGCAGTACTTC.

This clone turned up a few times. The chain combines TRBV2 with TRBJ1-6, with D perhaps matching TRBD1 (6 bases). Trimming removed 1 base at V and 4 bases at J, with 11 bases between. The CDR3 extends over 16 amino acids. CDR1 and CDR2 from the germline V gene are SNHLY and FYNNEI. The CDR3 protein is CASSEDRVAYNSPLHF. In DNA form, the CDR3 reads TGTGCCAGCAGTGAAGACAGGGTAGCGTATAATTCACCCCTCCACTTT.

This clone was seen more than once but under ten times. The chain uses TRBV6-1 and TRBJ1-5; 9 nucleotides line up with TRBD1. Trimming cost V 2 bases and J 3 bases; bases outside gene matches: 14. The length of the CDR3 is 19 residues. Germline CDR1 reads MNHNS; CDR2 reads SASEGT. CDR3 bases: TGTGCCAGCAGTGAAAAAGTGGGACAGGGCATTGACAACAATCAGCCCCAGCATTTT. Translation: CASSEKVGQGIDNNQPQHF.

The chain joins TRBV19 to TRBJ2-5; TRBD2 agrees at 9 bases. The CDR3 is 16 residues long. Looked up from germline, CDR1 is LNHDA and CDR2 is SQIVND (reference sequence). With V trimmed by 6 bases and J by 5 bases, 13 bases remained unmatched. The CDR3, as DNA: TGTGCCAGTAGCCCGGATCTGGCTAGCGGGGTGGAGACCCAGTACTTC. Translating gives CASSPDLASGVETQYF.

The chain recombines TRBV6-1 with TRBJ2-7, with 8 nucleotides matching TRBD1. Germline V lookup: CDR1 MNHNS, CDR2 SASEGT. This CDR3 comprises 13 residues. Here the CDR3 reads CASSEGAGGRILV. CDR3 DNA: TGTGCCAGCAGTGAAGGGGCAGGGGGCCGGATATTAGTC.